Following are 23 T cell receptor beta chains from one sample sequenced in a study of control samples from healthy donors and cancer patients (dated by TCRdb to between 2020 and 2021). The library came from the immunoSEQ multiplex PCR assay. This immuneACCESS table, as held by TCRdb, lists in-frame sequences with V and J called but not all clones. Of the missing ones, under half trace to an unresolved V gene in checked studies; the others have no known cause. Within this sample are 100,000 to 150,000 clones, with 90% of them counted one time only. The top ten clonotypes cover more than 2% of the sample. The sample taken for sequencing was blood. The receptors stem from a man younger than 35 in good health.

This chain joins TRBV5-1 and TRBJ1-6; a possible D gene is TRBD1 (6 bases). This CDR3 has 14 amino acids. Germline CDR1 and CDR2: SGHRS and YFSETQ. V shed 0 bases and J shed 9 bases, with 10 bases lying between them. The CDR3 sequence: CASSLDGGGSPLHF. CDR3 in DNA: TGCGCCAGCAGCTTGGACGGGGGCGGTTCACCCCTCCACTTT.

Points on this clone: Other nucleotide sequences from this sample produce the same CDR3. The rearrangement uses TRBV4-1 and TRBJ1-5; 9 bases agree with TRBD1. The length of the CDR3 is 16 residues. Germline assignment: CDR1 MGHRA and CDR2 YSYEKL. The trim removed 3 bases at V and 2 bases at J, leaving 5 bases unmatched. CDR3 sequence reads: CASSQVDRGGNQPQHF. In DNA, the CDR3 is TGCGCCAGCAGCCAGGTGGACAGGGGAGGCAATCAGCCCCAGCATTTT.

The count of this clone is one. V is TRBV27 and J is TRBJ1-5; D perhaps matches TRBD1 (6 bases). Trimming took off 6 bases at V and 2 bases at J, with 14 bases between the two ends. Per germline, CDR1 MNHEY and CDR2 SMNVEV (reference sequence). There are 15 residues in the CDR3. The CDR3: CASSFTTGGNQPQHF. CDR3 DNA sequence: TGTGCCAGCAGCTTCACGACAGGCGGCAATCAGCCCCAGCATTTT.

The DNA for the CDR3 is TGTGCCAGCAGTTACGGGAAAAGGGGAGGCTACACCTTC. This gives the protein CASSYGKRGGYTF. This chain links TRBV6-5 with TRBJ1-2, with D possibly matching TRBD1 (5 bases). The V gene lost 2 bases and the J gene lost 8 bases, with 12 bases spanning the gap. This CDR3 region has 13 residues. Looked up from germline, CDR1 is MNHEY and CDR2 is SVGAGI.

The chain carries TRBV19 and TRBJ1-5; the match to TRBD1 covers 7 bases. This CDR3 region has 18 residues. Trimming cost V 4 bases and J 0 bases; bases outside gene matches: 12. CDR1 is LNHDA and CDR2 is SQIVND in the germline V gene (reference sequence). CDR3 in DNA: TGTGCCAGTAGTAACTACGGAAGGGGGCGTGTTAGCAATCAGCCCCAGCATTTT. It yields the protein CASSNYGRGRVSNQPQHF.

V usage is TRBV27 and J usage is TRBJ1-5; TRBD1 matches at 7 bases. In germline, CDR1 is MNHEY, CDR2 SMNVEV (reference sequence). CDR3 length equals 15 residues. V trimming: 6 bases; J trimming: 9 bases; junction bases outside the gene matches: 14. The DNA for the CDR3 is TGTGCCAGCAGGTATAGCGGGCAGGGGGGATGGCCCCAGCATTTT. This sequence encodes CASRYSGQGGWPQHF.

The genes are TRBV7-9 and TRBJ2-7, with D hard to call. V gave up 1 base and J gave up 0 bases, with 7 bases separating them. This CDR3 contains 14 residues. CDR1 and CDR2 from the germline V gene are SEHNR and FQNEAQ (reference sequence). The CDR3 DNA follows: TGTGCCAGCAGCTTAGTACGGAGCTCCTACGAGCAGTACTTC. As protein: CASSLVRSSYEQYF.

The chain links TRBV13 to TRBJ2-3, with TRBD2 matching 7 bases. Trimming cost V 3 bases and J 3 bases; bases outside gene matches: 6. The CDR3 totals 15 residues. Germline V gene data show CDR1 as PRHDT and CDR2 as FYEKMQ (reference sequence). In DNA, the CDR3 is TGTGCCAGCAGCTTGGCGGGAGACGCGACAGATACGCAGTATTTT. Residues: CASSLAGDATDTQYF. The complete variable domain, with remaining parts taken from reference TRBV13 and TRBJ2-3, reads AAGVIQSPRHLIKEKRETATLKCYPIPRHDTVYWYQQGPGQDPQFLISFYEKMQSDKGSIPDRFSAQQFSDYHSELNMSSLELGDSALYFCASSLAGDATDTQYFGPGTRLTVL.

The rearrangement joins TRBV2 to TRBJ1-5, with unresolved D. The CDR3 sequence is 12 residues long. V was shortened by 8 bases and J by 0 bases, with 5 bases between the two germline ends. Germline values: CDR1 SNHLY, CDR2 FYNNEI. For the CDR3, the DNA is TGTGCCAGCCAATATAGCAATCAGCCCCAGCATTTT. Its protein product is CASQYSNQPQHF.

The rearrangement joins TRBV6-1 to TRBJ1-2; 7 bases match TRBD1. Germline CDR1 MNHNS, CDR2 SASEGT. This CDR3 region has 16 residues. The V and J ends lost 4 bases and 8 bases, in that order; junction bases with no gene match: 16. The CDR3 nucleotides read TGTGCCAGCAGTGGCCTTAGGGGGCGGGAAATTACAGGCTACACCTTC. Protein product: CASSGLRGREITGYTF.

This clone is a singleton in its sample. This chain joins TRBV15 and TRBJ2-3; 10 bases are shared with TRBD2. In germline, CDR1 is LNHNV, CDR2 YYDKDF (reference sequence). V lost 0 bases and J lost 4; bases outside the gene matches: 13. The CDR3 extends over 19 amino acids. CDR3 in amino acids: CATSREGASGSDSSDTQYF. CDR3 bases: TGTGCCACCAGCAGAGAGGGAGCTAGCGGGAGCGATTCCTCAGATACGCAGTATTTT.

The rearrangement uses TRBV20-1 and TRBJ1-2; D gene uncertain. Germline V lookup: CDR1 DFQATT, CDR2 SNEGSKA (reference sequence). This CDR3 region has 11 residues. Deletions cut 6 bases from V and 5 bases from J, with 10 bases between. The CDR3 here is CSAEITYGYTF. Here the CDR3 DNA reads TGCAGTGCCGAAATCACGTATGGCTACACCTTC.

The chain employs TRBV7-2 and TRBJ2-1; 9 bases align to TRBD2. This CDR3 region has 18 residues. The V segment lost 1 base and the J segment 4 bases; nucleotides outside the gene matches: 11. CDR1 and CDR2 (germline): SGHTA, FQGNSA. The CDR3 nucleotides are TGTGCCAGCAGCTTAGGTGGGGGTAGCGGGAGCTGGTACAATGAGCAGTTCTTC. Translated, it gives CASSLGGGSGSWYNEQFF.

The rearrangement uses TRBV2 and TRBJ2-1; 10 nucleotides align to TRBD2. CDR3 length equals 15 residues. From germline, CDR1 is SNHLY and CDR2 FYNNEI. V trimming: 1 base; J trimming: 7 bases; junction bases outside the gene matches: 4. The CDR3 DNA is TGTGCCAGCAGTGAAGATTCTAGCGGGAGTAATGAGCAGTTCTTC. This encodes CASSEDSSGSNEQFF.

The J gene is TRBJ2-7, the V gene TRBV20-1; D ambiguous. The CDR3 totals 11 residues. Germline V gene data show CDR1 as DFQATT and CDR2 as SNEGSKA (reference sequence). V was shortened by 2 bases and J by 7 bases, with 9 bases between the two germline ends. The CDR3 sequence is CSARPSLEQYF. The CDR3, as DNA: TGCAGTGCTAGACCTTCTTTGGAGCAGTACTTC.

The chain has TRBV30 and TRBJ2-1, with 7 bases that match TRBD2. The junction had 9 bases not matched to a gene; V was cut back by 3 bases and J by 7 bases. The CDR3 is made up of 14 amino acids. The germline gives CDR1 GTSNPN, CDR2 SVGIG (reference sequence). The CDR3, as DNA: TGTGCCTGGAGCCCCCTCGGGAGGTGGAATGAGCAGTTCTTC. This translates into CAWSPLGRWNEQFF.

The chain is built from TRBV7-3 and TRBJ2-1; D is unclear. The V end was cut by 5 bases, the J end by 3 bases, with 14 bases between. Per germline, CDR1 SGHTA and CDR2 FQGTGA. This CDR3 is built from 15 residues. In DNA form, the CDR3 reads TGTGCCAGCAGCCGCGCCCAGGCTAACTACAATGAGCAGTTCTTC. Its translation: CASSRAQANYNEQFF.

V gene TRBV27 combines with J gene TRBJ2-7; the D gene is possibly TRBD1 (6 bases). This CDR3 has 13 residues. The germline V gene encodes CDR1 MNHEY and CDR2 SMNVEV (reference sequence). V was shortened by 5 bases and J by 2 bases, with 10 bases between the two germline ends. The CDR3 nucleotides read TGTGCCAGCAGTCAGGGGTTAGCCTACGAGCAGTACTTC. It yields the protein CASSQGLAYEQYF.

This chain links TRBV18 with TRBJ1-4; D is ambiguous. With 3 bases removed from V and 0 bases from J, the gap between germline ends came to 11 bases. CDR1 and CDR2 from the germline V gene are KGHSH and LQKENI. The CDR3 runs 16 residues. CDR3 in amino acids: CASSPFWDATNEKLFF. In DNA form, the CDR3 reads TGTGCCAGCTCACCGTTTTGGGATGCAACTAATGAAAAACTGTTTTTT.

The CDR3 DNA is TGTGCCTGGAGTCCAGACCTGGGTGAAGAGACCCAGTACTTC. Translated: CAWSPDLGEETQYF. V is TRBV30 and J is TRBJ2-5; no definite D call. The CDR3 consists of 14 residues. Trimming left V 2 bases short and J 3 bases short, with 13 bases between. Germline CDR1 is GTSNPN and CDR2 is SVGIG (reference sequence).

This clone was recorded a few times. The chain employs TRBV13 and TRBJ1-1; the D is unclear. The V gene's germline CDR1 is PRHDT and CDR2 FYEKMQ (reference sequence). The CDR3 is 13 amino acids. The V gene lost 5 bases and the J gene lost 1 base, with 8 bases spanning the gap. As DNA, the CDR3 is TGTGCCAGCAGCCTCACGCGGAACACTGAAGCTTTCTTT. Encoded protein: CASSLTRNTEAFF.

The V gene is TRBV11-2, the J gene TRBJ2-7; 9 bases agree with TRBD2. CDR3 length equals 13 residues. Germline loops: CDR1 SGHAT, CDR2 FQNNGV. J gave up 3 bases and V 5 bases, and 2 bases lay outside the gene matches. CDR3 sequence (DNA): TGTGCCAGCAGCCCTAGCGGGGTCTACGAGCAGTACGTC. As protein: CASSPSGVYEQYV.

The V and J genes are TRBV10-3 and TRBJ2-2, with D possibly being TRBD1 or TRBD2 (6 bases each). Looked up from germline, CDR1 is ENHRY and CDR2 is SYGVKD. V lost 7 bases and J 3 bases, leaving 9 bases between the germline ends. CDR3 length equals 13 residues. The CDR3 sequence is CAINREDTGELFF. The CDR3 region has the DNA TGTGCCATCAACAGGGAGGACACCGGGGAGCTGTTTTTT.